This TCR beta chain is drawn from a study of Graves' ophthalmopathy and Graves' hyperthyroidism. The V end lost 0 bases, the J end lost 6 bases, and 9 bases lay between the germline ends. Germline V gene data show CDR1 as LGHNA and CDR2 as YNFKEQ. The CDR3 spans 13 residues. This clonotype has ten or more counts. Amplified material comprised TCR beta CDR3 regions derived from RNA transcripts. First-round RT-PCR used HTBI primers; second-round multiplex PCR followed. TCRdb re-called the multiplex PCR reads through MiXCR, storing one row per CDR3 protein. Here the sample spans 1 million to 1.3 million distinct CDR3 sequences, 35% to 45% being singletons.

The sample comprised peripheral blood or thyroid tissue (not recorded which). The chain recombines TRBV4-2 with TRBJ2-7; no firm D call. The receptor was derived from an adult man with Graves' hyperthyroidism. CDR3 DNA sequence: TGTGCCAGCAGCCAAGATTATCGTACCGAGCAGTACTTC. Protein: CASSQDYRTEQYF.